These 14 T cell receptor beta chains originate from one sample sequenced in a study of blood T cell repertoires in COVID-19. Sequencing used immunoSEQ multiplex PCR; TCRdb keeps in-frame clones, though not all of them. This sample has more than 300,000 clones, with about 90% found just once. Material: peripheral blood. The receptor source for this set is a woman in her 70s with COVID-19, enrolled during active disease.

This clone was counted a single time. V is TRBV5-1 and J is TRBJ1-1, with D perhaps matching TRBD1 (5 bases). Germline V gene data show CDR1 as SGHRS and CDR2 as YFSETQ. V lost 5 bases and J lost 2, with 10 bases in between. The CDR3 loop spans 13 amino acids. As DNA, the CDR3 is TGCGCCAGCAGAGGGGCGATAAACACTGAAGCTTTCTTT. As protein: CASRGAINTEAFF.

The chain is built from TRBV7-2 and TRBJ2-5; weak D call: TRBD2 (6 bases). The CDR3 runs to 10 residues. Trimming removed 9 bases from V and 12 bases from J, with 14 bases in between. The germline gives CDR1 SGHTA, CDR2 FQGNSA. CDR3: CASGRDFEYF. The CDR3 coding sequence is TGTGCCAGTGGACGGGACTTCGAGTACTTC.

The rearrangement uses TRBV3-1 (or the pseudogene TRBV3-2) and TRBJ2-5, with D possibly TRBD2 on 5 matching bases. There are 17 residues in the CDR3. Per the germline V gene, CDR1 is LGHDT and CDR2 is YNNKEL (reference sequence). V lost 0 bases, J lost 8 bases, and 22 bases lay in between. The CDR3 here is CASSQEPLTGTLITQYF. In DNA form, the CDR3 reads TGTGCCAGCAGCCAAGAACCCTTAACGGGAACCCTCATTACCCAGTACTTC.

The chain recombines TRBV15 with TRBJ1-2; D uncertain. Germline loops: CDR1 LNHNV, CDR2 YYDKDF (reference sequence). The CDR3 consists of 14 residues. Trimming pared 2 bases from V and 4 bases from J, leaving 11 bases between. The CDR3 DNA reads TGTGCCACCAGCAGACAGCAATCAGGCTATGGCTACACCTTC. It specifies CATSRQQSGYGYTF.

The chain links TRBV2 to TRBJ1-4; no clear D gene. This CDR3 spans 14 amino acids. Deletions cut 8 bases from V and 0 bases from J, with 10 bases between. CDR1 SNHLY and CDR2 FYNNEI come from the germline V gene. The CDR3 loop is CASARSSTNEKLFF. The CDR3 coding sequence is TGTGCCAGCGCCAGATCTTCAACTAATGAAAAACTGTTTTTT.

This clone was found once. The chain has TRBV19 and TRBJ1-1; weak D call: TRBD1 (5 bases). CDR1 is LNHDA and CDR2 is SQIVND in the germline V gene (reference sequence). This CDR3 is 14 amino acids long. Trimming removed 3 bases from V and 6 bases from J, with 14 bases in between. This CDR3 reads CASSMDQAGAEAFF. DNA of the CDR3: TGTGCCAGTAGTATGGACCAGGCGGGGGCTGAAGCTTTCTTT.

This clone is a singleton in its sample. V is TRBV21-1 and J is TRBJ2-2; TRBD1 is the table's D call and was not checked against the DNA. TRBV21-1 is a known pseudogene. CDR3 length: 14 residues. This CDR3 reads CASSKDQGPGELFF. In DNA form, the CDR3 reads TGTGCCAGCAGCAAAGATCAGGGCCCCGGGGAGCTGTTTTTT.

The chain combines TRBV2 with TRBJ2-7, with 9 bases matching TRBD1. J was trimmed by 4 bases and V by 8 bases; bases with no gene match: 9. The CDR3 is 14 amino acids. Germline CDR1 and CDR2: SNHLY and FYNNEI. CDR3 amino acids: CASFTGGHFYEQYF. CDR3 sequence (DNA): TGTGCCAGCTTTACAGGGGGCCACTTTTACGAGCAGTACTTC. Full variable domain (missing parts from reference TRBV2 and TRBJ2-7): EPEVTQTPSHQVTQMGQEVILRCVPISNHLYFYWYRQILGQKVEFLVSFYNNEISEKSEIFDDQFSVERPDGSNFTLKIRSTKLEDSAMYFCASFTGGHFYEQYFGPGTRLTVT.

The J gene is TRBJ2-1, the V gene TRBV6-5, with TRBD1 matching 7 bases. The germline V gene has CDR1 MNHEY and CDR2 SVGAGI. CDR3 length: 12 residues. Trimming took 5 bases from V and 10 from J; bases not matched to a gene: 5. CDR3 in DNA: TGTGCCAGCAGTCCACAGGGGAGAGAGCAGTTCTTC. Translating it yields CASSPQGREQFF.

This clone was counted once. V gene TRBV3-1 (or the pseudogene TRBV3-2) combines with J gene TRBJ1-1, with TRBD1 as a possible D gene (6 bases). Trimming took 1 base from V and 6 from J, leaving 12 bases between them. The length of the CDR3 is 14 residues. Per the germline V gene, CDR1 is LGHDT and CDR2 is YNNKEL (reference sequence). Here the CDR3 reads CASSQGGQGAEAFF. The CDR3 nucleotides read TGTGCCAGCAGCCAAGGGGGACAAGGCGCTGAAGCTTTCTTT.

In its sample, this clone was seen once. The chain recombines TRBV7-8 with TRBJ2-7, with 8 bases lining up with TRBD2. Germline V CDR1 and CDR2: SGHVS, FQNEAQ. This CDR3 contains 15 residues. After removal of 0 bases from V and 1 base from J, the junction contained 2 bases not matched to a gene. The CDR3 bases are TGTGCCAGCAGCTTAGCCGAGCGGGGGTCCTACGAGCAGTACTTC. This encodes CASSLAERGSYEQYF. Supplemented by reference TRBV7-8 and TRBJ2-7, the full variable domain reads GAGVSQSPRYKVAKRGQDVALRCDPISGHVSLFWYQQALGQGPEFLTYFQNEAQLDKSGLPSDRFFAERPEGSVSTLKIQRTQQEDSAVYLCASSLAERGSYEQYFGPGTRLTVT.

This sequence joins TRBV21-1 and TRBJ1-5; the DNA was not used to check the table's D call, TRBD1. TRBV21-1 is recorded as a pseudogene. The CDR3 contains 15 residues. Here the CDR3 reads CASPWTPSSNQPQHF. The CDR3 DNA reads as TGTGCCAGCCCCTGGACACCTTCCAGCAATCAGCCCCAGCATTTT.

The chain carries TRBV30 and TRBJ1-3, with D unresolved. Germline CDR1 GTSNPN, CDR2 SVGIG (reference sequence). This CDR3 contains 15 residues. Trimming stripped 2 bases from V and 2 bases from J, with 13 bases between. The CDR3 DNA sequence: TGTGCCTGGAGTCCCTACGGTTTGGCTGGAAACACCATATATTTT. Its translation: CAWSPYGLAGNTIYF.

The DNA for the CDR3 is TGTGCCAGCTCACCAACAATGGCGGGGGGCCCGTTGGAGCAGTATTTT. It encodes CASSPTMAGGPLEQYF. This sequence joins TRBV18 and TRBJ2-3, with TRBD2 identical over 8 bases. Per the germline V gene, CDR1 is KGHSH and CDR2 is LQKENI. The CDR3 runs 16 residues. The J segment lost 11 bases and the V segment lost 2 bases, leaving 15 bases of the junction unmatched.